This TCR beta chain emerged from a study of monozygotic twins with inflammatory bowel disease. Eight separate reactions per sample served to make cDNA. TCRdb reprocessed the 5' RACE reads and keeps a single row for each CDR3 protein, giving no DNA. Recorded here are about 160,000 distinct CDR3 sequences; the top ten clones represent approximately 2.4%. CDR3 length equals 16 residues. Germline V CDR1 and CDR2: SGHRS, YFSETQ. The sequenced sample consisted of blood. The clonotype was recovered from a human donor with ulcerative colitis or Crohn's disease, or a healthy co-twin of an affected twin (not recorded which). The gene calls are TRBV5-1 and TRBJ2-3; TCRdb indicates TRBD1, and absent DNA this call remains unverified. The CDR3 here is CASGFGQGANTDTQYF.